These 5 T cell receptor beta chains were sequenced from one sample in a study of blood T cell repertoires in COVID-19. Produced via immunoSEQ multiplex PCR; TCRdb's table is partial and in-frame only. Of 90,000 to 110,000 clones detected, over 60% appear once; the ten largest clones hold around 4.7%. Sequenced input: peripheral blood. Receptor source: a human donor in a cohort sampled during active or convalescent COVID-19.

This clone was recorded once. The J gene is TRBJ1-2, the V gene TRBV5-6; a weak D match, TRBD1 (6 bases). Per the germline V gene, CDR1 is SGHDT and CDR2 is YYEEEE. The CDR3 is made up of 12 amino acids. V lost 3 bases and J 7 bases, leaving 10 bases between the germline ends. The CDR3 spells CASSYDRSGYTF. CDR3 bases: TGTGCCAGCAGCTACGACAGGTCTGGCTACACCTTC.

Remarks on this clone: This sample includes further DNA sequences coding for the same CDR3. The rearrangement links TRBV18 to TRBJ1-5, with TRBD1 as a possible D gene (6 bases). CDR3 length: 13 residues. CDR1 and CDR2 from the germline V gene are KGHSH and LQKENI. The ends were cut back, 3 bases at V and 4 bases at J, with 7 bases in the middle. CDR3 sequence: CASSPTGNQPQHF. CDR3 nucleotides: TGTGCCAGCTCACCTACAGGGAATCAGCCCCAGCATTTT.

The rearrangement uses TRBV7-9 and TRBJ1-1, with D maybe TRBD1 (6 bases). Germline values: CDR1 SEHNR, CDR2 FQNEAQ (reference sequence). This CDR3 is built from 15 residues. V dropped 6 bases and J dropped 1 base, with 15 bases sitting between them. The CDR3 sequence: CASSAKGVENTEAFF. CDR3 DNA sequence: TGTGCCAGCAGTGCGAAGGGGGTAGAGAACACTGAAGCTTTCTTT.

This chain joins TRBV6-6 and TRBJ2-1; tentative D call: TRBD2 (5 bases). The CDR3 length is 12 residues. Germline-derived CDR1 and CDR2 are MNHNY and SVGAGI (reference sequence). The V and J ends lost 2 bases and 14 bases respectively, with 13 bases between them. CDR3 region: CASSYRTPGEFF. DNA for the CDR3: TGTGCCAGCAGTTACCGCACTCCCGGGGAGTTCTTC.

The V call is TRBV5-1, the J call TRBJ2-3; the D gene is possibly TRBD1 (5 bases). The ends were cut back, 4 bases at V and 0 bases at J, with 9 bases in the middle. The CDR3 totals 14 residues. Germline values: CDR1 SGHRS, CDR2 YFSETQ. The CDR3 loop reads CASSDSASTDTQYF. The CDR3 nucleotides are TGCGCCAGCAGCGACAGTGCTAGCACAGATACGCAGTATTTT.